This is a list of T cell receptor beta chains from one sample in a study of T cells in Graves' hyperthyroidism and ophthalmopathy. TCRdb reanalysed the multiplex PCR reads using MiXCR and keeps one entry per CDR3 protein. The table records more than 500,000 distinct CDR3 sequences, 16% of them present only once. Sample: blood. These receptors all come from a woman between 25 and 40 years old with Graves' ophthalmopathy. Both conserved end residues are part of each CDR3. The D gene is left open where the match is weak. Expanded clones are given a class, and other clones once, few, many or no size at all.

clone size,V gene,J gene,D gene,CDR3 DNA,CDR3 protein
few,TRBV28,TRBJ2-7,.,TGTGCCAGCAGTTTAAAGGCGTTCGAGCAGTACTTC,CASSLKAFEQYF
many,TRBV12-3/TRBV12-4,TRBJ2-1,.,TGTGCCAGCAGTTACACTAGCTCCCCGAGCTCCTACAATGAGCAGTTCTTC,CASSYTSSPSSYNEQFF
.,TRBV20-1,TRBJ2-7,.,TGCAGTGCCATCGACGGTCCTCACTACGAGCAGTACTTC,CSAIDGPHYEQYF
.,TRBV28,TRBJ2-1,TRBD2,TGTGCCAGCAGACGTGGGACTAGCGGGAGCCTTGTCCCTTACAATGAGCAGTTCTTC,CASRRGTSGSLVPYNEQFF
.,TRBV5-6,TRBJ2-7,.,TGTGCCAGCAGCGTGACAGACGAGCAGTACTTC,CASSVTDEQYF
.,TRBV27,TRBJ2-5,TRBD1,TGTGCCGTTAAAGCTAGGGACAGGAAGACCCAGTACTTC,CAVKARDRKTQYF
many,TRBV28,TRBJ1-1,.,TGTGCCAGCAGTTTACAGACAAACGGGGCTTTCTTT,CASSLQTNGAFF
few,TRBV5-6,TRBJ2-1,.,TGTGCCAGCAGCTTGGCGGATGCGGCGTACAATGAGCAGTTCTTC,CASSLADAAYNEQFF
.,TRBV6-9,TRBJ1-1,.,TGTGCCAGCAGTTCGGCGGACGTATCAACTGAAGCTTTCTTT,CASSSADVSTEAFF
many,TRBV11-2,TRBJ1-2,.,TGTGCCAGCAGCTTAGGGGAGGGGTATGGCTACACCTTC,CASSLGEGYGYTF
few,TRBV28,TRBJ2-1,.,TGTGCCAGCAGTTATCGTCCGGGACAAAGGGACAATGAGCAGTTCTTC,CASSYRPGQRDNEQFF
many,TRBV30,TRBJ2-1,.,TGTGCCTGGGTGCGTGGGGCCCCATACAATGAGCAGTTCTTC,CAWVRGAPYNEQFF
few,TRBV5-5,TRBJ1-5,.,TGTGCCAGCAGCTTCGGAGCGGTTAGCAATCAGCCCCAGCATTTT,CASSFGAVSNQPQHF
many,TRBV20-1,TRBJ2-1,TRBD2,TGCAGTGCTCCCCCCCAAGCGGGAGGGTCCTACAATGAGCAGTTCTTC,CSAPPQAGGSYNEQFF
many,TRBV28,TRBJ2-3,.,TGTGCCAGCAATAGACTCGATCTGGGTACGCAGTATTTT,CASNRLDLGTQYF
many,TRBV11-2,TRBJ2-1,.,TGTGCCAGCAGCGGAGGCTATGGGAATGAGCAGTTCTTC,CASSGGYGNEQFF
.,TRBV5-1,TRBJ2-7,TRBD1,TGCGCCAGCAGCTTGAGGGGACAGGGGAGTCACGAGCAGTACTTC,CASSLRGQGSHEQYF
.,TRBV19,TRBJ2-7,TRBD1,TGTGCCAGTAGCGAACCCCGGGGACAGTTCTACGAGCAGTACTTC,CASSEPRGQFYEQYF
.,TRBV19,TRBJ2-2,TRBD1,TGTGCCAGCCGAGGGACAGGGGGTTCCGGGGAGCTGTTTTTT,CASRGTGGSGELFF
many,TRBV14,TRBJ2-2,TRBD2,TGTGCCAGCAGCCTCCTACTAGCGGGAGGACAGGAGCTGTTTTTT,CASSLLLAGGQELFF
many,TRBV28,TRBJ1-5,.,TGTGCCAGCAGCCTTACAGCGGTTCATCAGCCCCAGCATTTT,CASSLTAVHQPQHF
.,TRBV28,TRBJ1-1,TRBD1,TGTGCCAGCAGTTTAGGGACAGGGGCAGGAACTGAAGCTTTCTTT,CASSLGTGAGTEAFF
few,TRBV6-1,TRBJ2-6,.,TGTGCCAGCAGTGGTATAGCGGTGGGGGCCAACGTCCTGACTTTC,CASSGIAVGANVLTF